The TCR beta chain described here comes from a study of OX40 agonist ivuxolimab in advanced cancers. A note on the overall study: Ivuxolimab was a fully human IgG2 agonistic monoclonal antibody targeting the costimulatory receptor OX40 (CD134). Patients were allowed to have had prior anti-PD-1, anti-PD-L1 or anti-CTLA-4 therapy, and approximately 43% of the dose-escalation patients had previously received checkpoint inhibitors. The paper describes the monotherapy dose-escalation part (N = 52 patients) of the phase I trial of ivuxolimab. Three dose-escalation patients achieved partial responses, one with hepatocellular carcinoma and two with cutaneous melanoma. In the dose-escalation cohort, 82.7% of patients were male, and the mean age was approximately 55 years, with a range of roughly 20 to 85. Intravenous ivuxolimab was administered to patients every 2 weeks at six dose levels: 0.01, 0.1, 0.3, 1.5, 3 and 10 mg/kg. Of the roughly 51 dose-escalation patients, hepatocellular carcinoma was present in roughly 19, melanoma in roughly 15, renal cell carcinoma in 9 and head and neck cancer in 9. Peripheral TCRbeta sequencing aimed to test whether ivuxolimab altered TCR sequence diversity and caused clonal T-cell expansion. Broad study findings and their caveats: At doses of 0.1 to 3.0 mg/kg, clonal expansion of both CD4+ and CD8+ T cells in blood was seen between baseline and week 6. In partial responders in the 0.1-3.0 mg/kg groups, normalized peripheral clonal expansion was found to be among the lowest, especially among CD8+ T cells. After ivuxolimab, expanded clones were on average more numerous among CD8+ T cells than among CD4+ T cells. The antigen specificity of the clonally expanded peripheral T cells was not determined. Low levels of normalized T-cell clonal expansion were also seen in some nonresponding patients.

Genomic DNA was extracted from sorted cells for sequencing of the TCRbeta CDR3 region. TCRbeta CDR3 regions were sequenced using the immunoSEQ Assay. Drawn from immuneACCESS, this table holds only the in-frame rearrangements with V and J called that TCRdb kept. Clones are partly lost; checked studies trace under half to an unresolved V gene and leave the rest unexplained. This sample is represented by approximately 28,000 clones; approximately 84% of them were singletons. The top ten clones comprise approximately 25% of the sample. After removal of 5 bases from V and 8 bases from J, the junction retains 9 bases not matched to a gene. The CDR3 spans 14 residues, from the cysteine through the phenylalanine. Only the CDR3 portion is preserved as DNA: 42 bases, with reading frame beginning at the first base. Via the germline V gene, CDR1 is MDHEN and CDR2 SYDVKM. Patients with a history of autoimmune disease or receiving systemic immunosuppression were excluded from the trial. Peripheral blood for TCR sequencing was drawn from every dose cohort at baseline, at cycle 4 day 1 and at cycle 7 day 1. The samples were drawn from a first-in-human, open-label, multicenter phase I dose-escalation trial of ivuxolimab. Adults with locally advanced or metastatic melanoma, renal cell carcinoma, hepatocellular carcinoma or head and neck squamous cell carcinoma were enrolled in the trial. Before TCR sequencing, CD4+ T cells and CD8+ T cells from peripheral blood were sorted into separate populations.

Worth noting for this clone: The clone's antigen remains unknown. No base qualities exist here, and no much larger clone lies one base off it.

The source material was CD4+ or CD8+ T cells sorted from blood, sampled in a trial of the OX40 agonist ivuxolimab. This receptor was identified in an adult with an advanced solid tumor such as melanoma, head and neck, liver or kidney cancer. The chain was built from TRBV28 and TRBJ2-3; TRBD2 matches 8 bases in the middle. The CDR3 protein sequence reads: CASSGGRPTGTQYF. The DNA is TGTGCCAGCAGTGGCGGGAGGCCTACCGGTACGCAGTATTTT. Joined to the reference TRBV28 and TRBJ2-3 proteins, this CDR3 gives the full variable domain: DVKVTQSSRYLVKRTGEKVFLECVQDMDHENMFWYRQDPGLGLRLIYFSYDVKMKEKGDIPEGYSVSREKKERFSLILESASTNQTSMYLCASSGGRPTGTQYFGPGTRLTVL.